Presented here are 7 T cell receptor beta chains from one specimen sequenced in a study of blood T cell repertoires in COVID-19. Libraries were prepared by immunoSEQ multiplex PCR; TCRdb keeps only in-frame clonotypes and omits some of them. The repertoire includes about 320,000 clones, around 82% of them detected once, and 1.2% sits in the top ten. Sequencing was carried out using peripheral blood. The receptors originated from a woman aged 45 to 65 with acute or convalescent COVID-19.

The chain couples TRBV5-1 to TRBJ2-1, with 11 bases identical to TRBD2. This CDR3 has 16 residues. Unmatched junction bases numbered 4, after V lost 4 bases and J lost 1 base. Germline lookup yields CDR1 SGHRS and CDR2 YFSETQ. In DNA, the CDR3 is TGCGCCAGCAGCATAATAGCGGGGGGGTCCTACAATGAGCAGTTCTTC. Its translation is CASSIIAGGSYNEQFF.

This rearrangement joins TRBV24-1 to TRBJ2-1; 11 nucleotides align to TRBD2. This CDR3 region has 17 residues. CDR1 and CDR2 from the germline V gene are KGHDR and SFDVKD. V lost 6 bases and J lost 5; bases outside the gene matches: 11. The CDR3 loop is CATSPGGLAGGNNEQFF. As DNA, the CDR3 is TGTGCCACCAGTCCCGGGGGCCTAGCGGGAGGTAACAATGAGCAGTTCTTC.

The chain recombines TRBV6-5 with TRBJ2-3; 8 positions agree with TRBD2. Germline values: CDR1 MNHEY, CDR2 SVGAGI. The CDR3 is made up of 15 amino acids. V dropped 8 bases and J dropped 3; count of bases not matched to a gene: 10. CDR3 protein: CASGRGGGYTDTQYF. As DNA, the CDR3 is TGTGCCAGCGGACGGGGGGGAGGTTATACAGATACGCAGTATTTT.

This clone has a handful of counts. Other DNA sequences in this specimen translate into the identical CDR3. This chain joins TRBV5-1 and TRBJ1-1, with 7 bases that match TRBD1. CDR3 length equals 16 residues. In germline, CDR1 is SGHRS, CDR2 YFSETQ. J gave up 0 bases and V 0 bases, and 5 bases lay outside the gene matches. CDR3 sequence (DNA): TGCGCCAGCAGCTTGGATACAGGGGCCATGAACACTGAAGCTTTCTTT. It translates to CASSLDTGAMNTEAFF.

The V and J genes are TRBV6-4 and TRBJ1-1, with TRBD1 matching over 7 bases. The CDR3 contains 14 residues. The germline CDR1 and CDR2 sequences are MRHNA and SNTAGT. Unmatched junction bases numbered 6, after V lost 5 bases and J lost 3 bases. The CDR3 DNA reads as TGTGCCAGCAGTTTGAGGGGGCTCGACACTGAAGCTTTCTTT. Its translation is CASSLRGLDTEAFF.

V is TRBV6-5 and J is TRBJ2-7, with 11 bases identical to TRBD1. V gave up 6 bases and J gave up 5 bases; unmatched junction bases: 6. CDR1 MNHEY and CDR2 SVGAGI come from the germline V gene. There are 14 residues in the CDR3. The CDR3 DNA follows: TGTGCCAGCAGGGACAGGGGGCTTTACGACGAGCAGTACGTC. It translates to CASRDRGLYDEQYV.

This chain joins TRBV10-2 and TRBJ1-1, with TRBD1 as a possible D gene (6 bases). Trimming removed 7 bases from V and 6 bases from J, with 9 bases in between. The germline gives CDR1 WSHSY, CDR2 SAAADI. There are 11 residues in the CDR3. CDR3 residues: CASIPGAEAFF. CDR3 coding DNA: TGCGCCAGCATCCCAGGGGCTGAAGCTTTCTTT.